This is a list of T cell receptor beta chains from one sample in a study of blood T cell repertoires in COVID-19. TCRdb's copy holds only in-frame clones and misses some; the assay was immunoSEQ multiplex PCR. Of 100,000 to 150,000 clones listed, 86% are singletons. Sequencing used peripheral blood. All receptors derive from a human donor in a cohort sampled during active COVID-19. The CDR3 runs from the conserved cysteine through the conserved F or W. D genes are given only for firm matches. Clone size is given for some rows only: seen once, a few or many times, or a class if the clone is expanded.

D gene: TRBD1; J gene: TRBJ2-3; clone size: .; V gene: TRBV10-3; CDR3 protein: CAISYTGTGGTDTQYF; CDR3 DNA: TGTGCCATCAGTTACACCGGGACAGGGGGCACAGATACGCAGTATTTT
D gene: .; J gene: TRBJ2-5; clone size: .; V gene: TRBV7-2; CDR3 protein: CASSPHENSETQYF; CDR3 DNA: TGTGCCAGCAGCCCTCATGAGAATTCAGAGACCCAGTACTTC
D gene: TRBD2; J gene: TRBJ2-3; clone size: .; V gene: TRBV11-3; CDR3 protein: CASSLAPLAGADTQYF; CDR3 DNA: TGTGCCAGCAGCTTAGCCCCGCTAGCGGGAGCAGATACGCAGTATTTT
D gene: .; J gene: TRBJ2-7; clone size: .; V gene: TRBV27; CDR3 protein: CASSMMTGAYEQYF; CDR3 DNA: TGTGCCAGCAGTATGATGACAGGAGCCTACGAGCAGTACTTC
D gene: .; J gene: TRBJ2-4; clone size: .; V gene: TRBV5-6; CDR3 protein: CASSFVEDLNIQYF; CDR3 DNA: TGTGCCAGCAGCTTTGTTGAGGATTTAAACATTCAGTACTTC
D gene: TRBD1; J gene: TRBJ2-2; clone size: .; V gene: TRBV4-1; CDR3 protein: CASSYGTGGTGELFF; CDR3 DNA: TGCGCCAGCAGCTATGGGACAGGGGGCACCGGGGAGCTGTTTTTT
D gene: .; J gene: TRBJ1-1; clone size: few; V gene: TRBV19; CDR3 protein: CASSQPGGGTTEAFF; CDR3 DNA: TGTGCCAGTAGTCAACCCGGGGGGGGGACCACTGAAGCTTTCTTT
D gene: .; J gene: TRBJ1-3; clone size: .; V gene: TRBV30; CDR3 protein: CAWIGAISGNTIYF; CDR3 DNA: TGTGCCTGGATTGGGGCGATCTCTGGAAACACCATATATTTT
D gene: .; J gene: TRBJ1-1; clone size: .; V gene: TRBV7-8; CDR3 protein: CASSLRGSTEAFF; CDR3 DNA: TGTGCCAGCAGCTTAAGAGGGAGCACTGAAGCTTTCTTT
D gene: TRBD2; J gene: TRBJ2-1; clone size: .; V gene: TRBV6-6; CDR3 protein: CASTSETAGGREQFF; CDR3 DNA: TGTGCCAGCACCTCCGAGACGGCGGGAGGAAGAGAGCAGTTCTTC
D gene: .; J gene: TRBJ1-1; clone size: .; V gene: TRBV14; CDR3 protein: CASSQDLQGKAFF; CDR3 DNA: TGTGCCAGCAGCCAAGACTTACAGGGAAAAGCTTTCTTT
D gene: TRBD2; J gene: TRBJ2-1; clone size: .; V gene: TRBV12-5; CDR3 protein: CASGRRLASVGNEQFF; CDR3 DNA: TGTGCTAGTGGTCGTCGACTAGCGTCAGTCGGCAATGAGCAGTTCTTC
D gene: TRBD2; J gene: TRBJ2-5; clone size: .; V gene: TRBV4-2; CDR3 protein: CASSQDWSSGHQETQYF; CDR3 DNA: TGTGCCAGCAGCCAAGATTGGTCTAGCGGGCATCAAGAGACCCAGTACTTC
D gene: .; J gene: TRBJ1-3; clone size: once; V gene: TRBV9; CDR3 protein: CASSVDPPGVSGNTIYF; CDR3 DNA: TGTGCCAGCAGCGTTGACCCTCCAGGCGTCTCTGGAAACACCATATATTTT
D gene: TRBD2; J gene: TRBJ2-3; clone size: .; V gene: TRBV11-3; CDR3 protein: CASSLGTSELGTDTQYF; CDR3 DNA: TGTGCCAGCAGCTTGGGGACTAGCGAGCTGGGCACAGATACGCAGTATTTT
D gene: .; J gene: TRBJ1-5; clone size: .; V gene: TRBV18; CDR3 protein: CASSPGSLTGNQPQHF; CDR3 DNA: TGTGCCAGCTCACCCGGGTCTTTAACAGGAAATCAGCCCCAGCATTTT
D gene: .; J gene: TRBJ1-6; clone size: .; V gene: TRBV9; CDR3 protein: CASSAPEAPFLSYNSPLHF; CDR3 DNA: TGTGCCAGCAGCGCACCGGAGGCCCCATTTCTCTCCTATAATTCACCCCTCCACTTT
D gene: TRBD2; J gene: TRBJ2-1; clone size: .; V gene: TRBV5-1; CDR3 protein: CASSLVAGGGNEQFF; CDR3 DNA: TGCGCCAGCAGCTTGGTTGCGGGAGGCGGCAATGAGCAGTTCTTC
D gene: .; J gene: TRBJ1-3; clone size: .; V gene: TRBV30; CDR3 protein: CAWSVASGNTIYF; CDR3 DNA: TGTGCCTGGAGTGTAGCTTCTGGAAACACCATATATTTT
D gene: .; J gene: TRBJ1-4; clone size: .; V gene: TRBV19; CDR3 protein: CASSTGATPTNEKLFF; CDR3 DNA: TGTGCCAGTAGTACAGGGGCCACACCAACTAATGAAAAACTGTTTTTT
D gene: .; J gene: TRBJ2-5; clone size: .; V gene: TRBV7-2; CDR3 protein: CASSSSWGLIETQYF; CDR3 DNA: TGTGCCAGCAGCTCCAGTTGGGGGCTCATAGAGACCCAGTACTTC
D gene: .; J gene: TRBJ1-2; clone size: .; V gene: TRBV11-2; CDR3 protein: CASSSQAPYGYTF; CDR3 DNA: TGTGCCAGCAGCTCTCAAGCCCCCTATGGCTACACCTTC
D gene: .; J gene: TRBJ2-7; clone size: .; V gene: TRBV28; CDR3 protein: CASGRQTAYEQYF; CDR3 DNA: TGTGCCAGCGGCCGACAGACTGCCTACGAGCAGTACTTC
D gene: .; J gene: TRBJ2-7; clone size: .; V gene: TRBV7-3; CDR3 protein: CASSLQGGSEQYF; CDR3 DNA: TGTGCCAGCAGCTTACAGGGGGGAAGCGAGCAGTACTTC
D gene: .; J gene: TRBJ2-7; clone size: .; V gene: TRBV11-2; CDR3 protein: CASSRYEQYF; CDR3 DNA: TGTGCCAGCAGCCGCTACGAGCAGTACTTC
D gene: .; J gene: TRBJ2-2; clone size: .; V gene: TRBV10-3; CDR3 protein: CAISDTGELFF; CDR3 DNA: TGTGCCATCAGCGACACCGGGGAGCTGTTTTTT
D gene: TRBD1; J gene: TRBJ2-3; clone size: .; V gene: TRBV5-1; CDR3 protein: CASSLRQGDTDTQYF; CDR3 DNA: TGCGCCAGCAGCCTACGACAGGGTGACACAGATACGCAGTATTTT
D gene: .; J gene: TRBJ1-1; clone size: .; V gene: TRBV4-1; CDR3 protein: CASSPKGAGLMNTEAFF; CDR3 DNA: TGCGCCAGCAGCCCCAAAGGGGCAGGATTGATGAACACTGAAGCTTTCTTT
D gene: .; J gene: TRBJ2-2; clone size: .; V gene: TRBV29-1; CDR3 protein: CSVPGTPNTGELFF; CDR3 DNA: TGCAGCGTACCCGGGACACCGAACACCGGGGAGCTGTTTTTT
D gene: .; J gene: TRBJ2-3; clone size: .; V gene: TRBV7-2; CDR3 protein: CASSLNPGGTTDTQYF; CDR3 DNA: TGTGCCAGCAGCTTAAATCCCGGCGGCACCACAGATACGCAGTATTTT
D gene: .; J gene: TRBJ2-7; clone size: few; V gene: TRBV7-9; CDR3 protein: CASSFYRQNPYEQYF; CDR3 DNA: TGTGCCAGCAGCTTCTACCGACAGAACCCCTACGAGCAGTACTTC
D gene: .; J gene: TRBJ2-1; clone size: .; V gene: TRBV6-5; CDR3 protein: CASSYGLRPYNEQFF; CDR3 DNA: TGTGCCAGCAGTTACGGGCTCCGTCCCTACAATGAGCAGTTCTTC
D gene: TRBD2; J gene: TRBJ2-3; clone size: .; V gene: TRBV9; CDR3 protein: CASSKTSGRATDTQYF; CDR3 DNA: TGTGCCAGCAGCAAAACTAGCGGGAGGGCCACAGATACGCAGTATTTT
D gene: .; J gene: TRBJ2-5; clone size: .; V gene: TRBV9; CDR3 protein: CASSDGGTQYF; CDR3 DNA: TGTGCCAGCAGCGACGGGGGGACCCAGTACTTC